The 2 T cell receptor beta chains below all came from one sample that was sequenced in a study of blood T cell repertoires in COVID-19. Assay: immunoSEQ multiplex PCR; the TCRdb copy retains only in-frame clones and omits some. The table lists roughly 24,000 clones, almost 90% of them singletons. The sample consisted of peripheral blood. The receptors were sampled from an older woman with active COVID-19.

The chain links TRBV6-5 to TRBJ2-2, with 9 positions matching TRBD1. The CDR3 spans 14 residues. Trimming cost V 4 bases and J 7 bases; bases outside gene matches: 4. Germline V lookup: CDR1 MNHEY, CDR2 SVGAGI. CDR3 DNA sequence: TGTGCCAGCAGTTGGGACAGGGCCGGCGGGGAGCTGTTTTTT. Translating gives CASSWDRAGGELFF.

The genes are TRBV27 and TRBJ1-1, with unresolved D. This CDR3 region has 13 residues. CDR1 and CDR2 from the germline V gene are MNHEY and SMNVEV (reference sequence). Trimming took off 7 bases at V and 0 bases at J, with 9 bases between the two ends. The CDR3 is CASTRSLNTEAFF. DNA of the CDR3: TGTGCCAGCACGCGGAGCTTGAACACTGAAGCTTTCTTT.